Below, 8 T cell receptor beta chains from the same sample are listed, as sequenced in a study of T-cell reconstitution after alpha-beta-depleted transplantation in children (dated by TCRdb to about 2016). The treatment or condition label, as the study defines it: allogeneic hematopoietic cell transplantation with graft depleted of TCRalphabeta T cells and CD19 B cells. Library preparation used PCR. The instrument was an Illumina HiSeq 2500. TCR library preparation used molecular barcoding, with unique molecular identifiers applied to normalize quantification of the TCRbeta repertoire. TCRdb reanalyzed the raw reads on its own, using fastp at Q25 for trimming and MiXCR for clone calling, and kept in-frame beta chains. Rows merge per CDR3 protein into single entries with the most common DNA and genes. The sample has about 200,000 distinct CDR3 sequences on record, roughly 6% of them singletons. In total, the top ten clones hold 4.5% of the sample.

The sample in question was PBMCs, obtained before TCRalphabeta/CD19-depleted stem cell transplant. These receptors came from a girl under three years old with combined immunodeficiency, due to receive a stem cell transplant.

This clonotype was counted ten times or more. The rearrangement uses TRBV20-1 and TRBJ1-2; the D is unclear. Germline V gene sequence: CDR1 DFQATT, CDR2 SNEGSKA (reference sequence). This CDR3 is 15 amino acids long. Trimming removed 3 bases at V and 5 bases at J, with 19 bases between. CDR3 nucleotides: TGCAGTGCTAGCGGTCCCTCTGGGGTTAGGTATGGCTACACCTTC. This sequence encodes CSASGPSGVRYGYTF.

This clonotype was detected ten times or more. This chain uses TRBV20-1 with TRBJ2-3; D call uncertain. The CDR3 runs to 15 residues. Per the germline V gene, CDR1 is DFQATT and CDR2 is SNEGSKA (reference sequence). V lost 3 bases, J lost 2 bases, and 15 bases lay in between. The CDR3 DNA sequence: TGCAGTGCTAGTGGGCTAGAAGCACTCACAGATACGCAGTATTTT. The encoded protein is CSASGLEALTDTQYF.

This clonotype appeared a few times. V is TRBV7-9 and J is TRBJ2-7; possible D gene TRBD1, 6 bases. The germline V gene has CDR1 SEHNR and CDR2 FQNEAQ (reference sequence). This CDR3 comprises 15 residues. V shed 5 bases and J shed 3 bases, with 17 bases lying between them. CDR3 DNA: TGTGCCAGCAGCCCCGGGACATTCGGGGACTACGAGCAGTACTTC. Translated: CASSPGTFGDYEQYF. The full variable domain, completed using reference TRBV7-9 and TRBJ2-7, is DTGVSQNPRHKITKRGQNVTFRCDPISEHNRLYWYRQTLGQGPEFLTYFQNEAQLEKSRLLSDRFSAERPKGSFSTLEIQRTEQGDSAMYLCASSPGTFGDYEQYFGPGTRLTVT.

This clonotype appeared many times. The genes are TRBV6-5 and TRBJ2-3, with TRBD1 matching 10 bases. This CDR3 contains 15 residues. Germline loops: CDR1 MNHEY, CDR2 SVGAGI. V was clipped by 6 bases and J by 1 base; unmatched bases: 4. The CDR3 reads CASSRGTGGTDTQYF. CDR3 coding DNA: TGTGCCAGCAGCCGCGGGACAGGGGGCACAGATACGCAGTATTTT.

Comments on this clonotype: It may be a read error: a sequence one base away is much more abundant. The rearrangement joins TRBV11-1 to TRBJ2-3, with 9 bases fitting TRBD1. After removal of 5 bases from V and 4 bases from J, the junction contained 10 bases not matched to a gene. The CDR3 is 16 amino acids. Germline-derived CDR1 and CDR2 are SGHAT and FQDESV (reference sequence). CDR3 bases: TGTGCCAGCAGCCCCGCGGACAGGGGTTACCCAGATACGCAGTATTTT. Residues: CASSPADRGYPDTQYF.

This clonotype showed up many times. The gene calls are TRBV12-3 or TRBV12-4 and TRBJ1-1; D call uncertain. V was pared by 7 bases and J by 0 bases, with 6 bases between. This CDR3 is 12 amino acids long. The CDR3 loop is CASNLMNTEAFF. CDR3 nucleotides: TGTGCCAGCAACCTCATGAACACTGAAGCTTTCTTT.

This clonotype was counted ten times or more. CDR3 in DNA: TGCAGCGGGTCCTCCTTGGCAGGGGGCTACGAGCAGTACTTC. It codes for CSGSSLAGGYEQYF. V is TRBV29-1 and J is TRBJ2-7; the match to TRBD1 covers 7 bases. V lost 7 bases, J lost 3 bases, and 12 bases stayed unmatched. CDR3 length: 14 amino acids. Germline lookup yields CDR1 SQVTM and CDR2 ANQGSEA.

In this sample, this clonotype turned up a few times. This chain joins TRBV6-1 and TRBJ1-5; 12 nucleotides agree with TRBD1. This CDR3 region has 16 residues. Germline V gene lookup returns CDR1 MNHNS and CDR2 SASEGT. The ends lost 5 bases at V and 6 bases at J; junction bases unmatched: 8. DNA of the CDR3: TGTGCCAGCAGTCCTCTGGGACAGGGGGCGGGTCAGCCCCAGCATTTT. It encodes CASSPLGQGAGQPQHF.